This T cell receptor beta chain was sequenced in a study of cytomegalovirus exposure and HLA in healthy donors (dated by TCRdb to 2017 to 2019). Context from the whole study: An earlier analysis of 587 of the donors reported around 280 Gb of sequence data and 95 million to 140 million unique TCR beta sequences obtained from roughly 180 million T cells. An early release that covered 500 to 800 HLA-typed donors contained approximately 300 gigabases of sequencing data and around 85 million unique TCR sequences. Of the 398 genotyped donors, 65% to 90% fell in the genetic ancestry cluster associated with self-reported Caucasian donors. The study aimed to test whether signatures of past pathogen exposure could be identified by cataloging public T cell receptors. The T cell repertoires of around 670 subjects were profiled by immunosequencing and related to cytomegalovirus serostatus. A separate validation cohort of approximately 130 different subjects was used in addition to the roughly 620-subject first cohort. To predict cytomegalovirus infection status, the study combined high-throughput TCR immunosequencing, statistical association of individual TCRs with disease status, and machine learning. A later analysis re-examined previously published TCR beta repertoires from just over 650 donors and added high-resolution HLA genotyping to investigate patterns of TCR occurrence. In the later analysis, no new phenotypic data were used to find candidate immune exposures; instead, reliance was placed on TCR beta sequences and their occurrence across donors. To decide whether each TCR beta V gene segment behaved as functional or pseudogenic, an earlier analysis of some 600 of the donors relied on high-throughput TCR beta sequencing. Alongside the repertoire data, information on donor age, sex, ethnicity and CMV serostatus was compiled. A later genetic analysis used genome-wide SNP genotypes for about 65% of the roughly 670 donors, treating that subset as a discovery cohort. Every repertoire in the discovery cohort had been generated on one and the same sequencing platform. HLA typing included class I and class II loci at four-digit resolution. The number of donors typed differed by locus, with 629-630 for A, B, C, DRB1 and DQB1, roughly 520 for DQA1, 600 to 610 for DPA1, and 450 to 480 for DPB1. Because of strong linkage in the cohort, 5 or 6 DR-DQ haplotypes were treated as single units for association and clustering. Across some 400 genotyped donors of the cohort, an average of about 220,000 unique TCR beta nucleotide sequences per donor were sequenced, and 15% to 20% of those sequences were non-productive. Broader findings and caveats from the paper: Correlated functional status among segregating V segments might reflect linkage disequilibrium, but an unknown experimental factor could not be ruled out. In a later genetic analysis, fewer N-insertions in productive TCRs were reported among donors in an Asian-associated ancestry cluster than the roughly 640-donor mean. Broadly in line with IMGT annotations, most TCR beta V segments showed up in productive rearrangements about 87% or about 30% of the time in an earlier analysis of about 500 of the donors. The authors suggested that the approach could potentially be generalized to other disease states and immunological phenotypes. Most TCR sequences were observed very rarely across donors, whereas some public TCRs were present in many individuals. Presence/absence analyses assumed roughly uniform sequencing depth across donors, an assumption that may not hold. Specific HLA alleles were associated with some 15,000 TCR beta sequences at a false discovery rate of 0.05 in a later analysis. CMV serostatus was the only immune exposure information available for the cohort. Three of the identified cytomegalovirus-associated TCR beta chains were confirmed in vitro to be specific for cytomegalovirus antigens. V-gene and J-gene trimming of TCR beta chains was associated with a missense DCLRE1C variant in a later genetic analysis, and the association was replicated in an independent cohort. Because HLA typing was unavailable for some donors at each locus, only the typed subset was used in association tests. The earlier analysis of 587 of the donors excluded over 15 rarely observed V segments, including chromosome 9 orphons, because counts were too low. When HLA alleles, especially DR and DQ, strongly co-occurred, TCR associations were difficult to assign to individual alleles. Cytomegalovirus status was reported to be diagnosed by the classifier with high specificity and sensitivity in both the original and validation cohorts. A group of highly shared sequence variants was considered likely to be a technical artifact of the sequencing pipeline. In the study, some 160 TCR beta chains were listed as associated with cytomegalovirus. A later analysis found that TCR association rates varied across HLA loci, with DRB1 alleles showing the most associated TCRs and HLA-C alleles the fewest. Most CMV-associated TCR beta chains appeared to be HLA-restricted in a later analysis, and the HLA associations seemed to be driven largely by CMV exposure. A further reported finding was that TCR beta sequences accurately predicted the HLA-A and HLA-B alleles for most subjects in the first cohort. A later analysis found that HLA-associated TCR beta chains were more clonally expanded and had lower generation probabilities than equally common non-associated chains. A later analysis reported that several top co-occurrence clusters appeared linked to parvovirus B19, influenza, CMV and Epstein-Barr virus. Some IMGT-functional V segments, including TRBV6-2 and TRBV6-3, could not be told apart with the 87-base-pair reads, so those segments were excluded. The cohort was sequenced for TCR beta chains only, and without alpha or paired-chain data the features that could be detected were limited.

The CDR3 spans 15 residues, from the cysteine through the phenylalanine. Only the CDR3 portion is preserved as DNA: 45 bases, with reading frame beginning at the first base. The germline V gene specifies MNHNS as CDR1 and SASEGT as CDR2. The trim is 7 bases for V and 1 base for J, with a gap of 14 bases between the germline ends. Library preparation employed the immunoSEQ multiplex PCR assay. The multiplex PCR relied on a mix of 60 forward primers for TCR Vbeta segments and 13 reverse primers for TCR Jbeta segments. Amplification of the CDR3 region of rearranged TCR beta genes was performed with a multiplex PCR assay on genomic DNA. The amplified TCR beta libraries were sequenced on the Illumina HiSeq System as 87-base-pair reads. On the study's bioinformatics: Across the 670 or so repertoires, a later analysis counted 60 million to 90 million unique TCR beta chains, 9.5 million to 13 million of which were shared by at least two donors. Raw reads were error-corrected and collapsed into unique sequences by a nearest-neighbor algorithm in which closely related sequences were merged to remove PCR and sequencing errors. V, D and J gene segments were assigned by aligning CDR3 sequences to IMGT reference sequences. For a sequence to be retained, a match of at least six nucleotides was required to both a V gene segment and a J gene segment. Rearrangements were classified as productive when the CDR3 lacked stop codons and remained in frame with V and J, and all other rearrangements were classified as non-productive. CDR3 was defined by IMGT convention, running from the second conserved V-encoded cysteine to the conserved J-encoded phenylalanine. Sequences without an unambiguous match to a single V gene segment were excluded from the earlier analysis of approximately 560 of the donors. In an earlier analysis of about 590 of the donors, a V segment was called functional when productive rearrangements were above 56.7%, and segregating when the standard deviation between donors exceeded 5%. A statistical classification framework was developed to diagnose cytomegalovirus status using the catalog of TCR beta chain sequences. V and J gene assignment, in a later analysis, came from comparing TCR nucleotide sequences with IMGT/GENE-DB human TR gene sequences. The TCRdist pipeline was used in a later analysis to assign CDR3 sequences and most-parsimonious VDJ recombination scenarios. In a later analysis, every TCR beta chain was defined by the combination of its CDR3 amino acid sequence and its V-gene family, and reads without a unique V-gene family were dropped. As a way to deal with suspected cross-contamination and a sequencing artifact, a later analysis dropped 450 to 700 nucleotide sequences that were highly shared and had low generation probability. In a later analysis, a clonal expansion index was calculated for each public chain from normalized within-repertoire ranks of inferred template counts. In a later analysis, generation probabilities were computed with a VDJ recombination model fitted to out-of-frame rearrangements, and the resulting probabilities were checked against IGoR. In a later analysis, TCR-TCR, TCR-HLA and TCR-CMV co-occurrence was scored with hypergeometric tests, and a repertoire-size bias correction was applied to TCR pairs. To estimate false discovery rates, a later analysis permuted the HLA or CMV assignments 20 times. In a later analysis, co-occurring TCRs were grouped with DBSCAN, and TCRdist sequence similarity was added when clustering was performed within HLA-allele-positive subsets. Repertoires with fewer than 30,000 or more than 120,000 public chains, plus five repertoires with anomalous nucleotide sharing, were excluded from co-occurrence clustering. What TCRdb holds here is the immuneACCESS table cut down to in-frame rearrangements. Part of the clones is not present; checked against another copy, under half of the missing clones reflect an unresolved V gene, and the others are unexplained. V and J calls and clone size are copied from that table; D and trimming were computed from the DNA. In all, the sample holds roughly 98,000 clones, and 75% to 80% of those were seen once. Roughly 7.7% of the sample comes from the top ten.

The cohort consisted of 666 healthy bone marrow donors. At the time of sampling, all cohort members were nominally healthy, though unrecorded immune exposures were likely present. The donor was CMV seronegative and belonged to the group of 350 or so seronegative cohort members. A peripheral blood sample was collected from each donor, and TCR beta sequencing was performed on peripheral blood mononuclear cells. Genomic DNA extraction from the blood cell samples was performed with the Qiagen DNeasy Blood Extraction Kit. With regard to this clone: No antigen is known for it. Base qualities are not provided; no much larger clone lies one nucleotide away.

The chain is assembled from TRBV6-1 and TRBJ1-3; TRBD1 could be the D gene, as 5 bases match. This clonotype was sampled from a female donor in good health and CMV-seronegative. Sequenced: PBMCs. The CDR3: CASIMAGTSGNTIYF. Read as DNA, the sequence is TGTGCCAGCATTATGGCAGGGACTTCTGGAAACACCATATATTTT.